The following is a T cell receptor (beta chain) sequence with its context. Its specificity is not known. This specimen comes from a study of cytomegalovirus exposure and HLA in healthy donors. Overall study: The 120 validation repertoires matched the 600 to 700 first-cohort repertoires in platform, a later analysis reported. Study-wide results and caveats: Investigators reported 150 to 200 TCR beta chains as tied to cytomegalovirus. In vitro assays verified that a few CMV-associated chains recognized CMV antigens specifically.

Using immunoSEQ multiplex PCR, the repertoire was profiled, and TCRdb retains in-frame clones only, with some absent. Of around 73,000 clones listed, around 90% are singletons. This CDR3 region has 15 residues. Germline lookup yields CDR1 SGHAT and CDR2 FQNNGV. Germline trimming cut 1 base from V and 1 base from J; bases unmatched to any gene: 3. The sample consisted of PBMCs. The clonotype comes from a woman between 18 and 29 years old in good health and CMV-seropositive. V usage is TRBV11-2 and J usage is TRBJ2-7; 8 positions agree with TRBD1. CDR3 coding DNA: TGTGCCAGCAGCTTAGGGCAGGGGGCATCCTACGAGCAGTACTTC. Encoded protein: CASSLGQGASYEQYF.